Below are 23 T cell receptor beta chains sequenced from a single sample in a study of cytomegalovirus exposure and HLA in healthy donors. PCR involved 60 Vbeta and 13 Jbeta primers. Clones were read by immunoSEQ multiplex PCR, and TCRdb kept only the in-frame ones, dropping some. The table includes around 78,000 clones, over 60% detected once. The sequencing input was PBMCs. The origin of the receptors is a male donor in good health and CMV-seronegative.

With regard to this clone: A junction end diverges from the germline sequence, so it may reflect a read error. At the DNA level, this CDR3 is encoded by other sequences in the same sample as well. The CDR3 DNA reads as TGTGCCAGTAGTATCAACTGGGCTAGCAACCAGCCCCAGCATTTT. Its protein is CASSINWASNQPQHF. V and J are TRBV19 and TRBJ1-5; D not certain. Germline CDR1 and CDR2: LNHDA and SQIVND (reference sequence). The CDR3 consists of 15 residues.

Regarding this clone: Germline and junction disagree at one end, which may indicate a read error. The V call is TRBV19, the J call TRBJ1-5; 7 bases are a match to TRBD1. In germline, CDR1 is LNHDA, CDR2 SQIVND (reference sequence). The CDR3 has 15 residues. CDR3: CASSIRSQGGQPQNF. The DNA for the CDR3 is TGTGCCAGTAGTATTCGAAGCCAGGGGGGTCAGCCCCAGAATTTT. Full variable domain (remainder filled in from reference TRBV19 and TRBJ1-5): DGGITQSPKYLFRKEGQNVTLSCEQNLNHDAMYWYRQDPGQGLRLIYYSQIVNDFQKGDIAEGYSVSREKKESFPLTVTSAQKNPTAFYLCASSIRSQGGQPQNFGDGTRLSIL.

The chain recombines TRBV30 with TRBJ1-6; 11 bases are shared with TRBD1. The V and J ends lost 3 bases and 7 bases, in that order; junction bases with no gene match: 8. The germline V gene has CDR1 GTSNPN and CDR2 SVGIG (reference sequence). CDR3 length: 16 residues. The CDR3 DNA sequence: TGTGCCTGGAGAACAACCGGGACAGGGGGAAATTCACCCCTCCACTTT. Translated, it gives CAWRTTGTGGNSPLHF.

The V gene is TRBV7-2, the J gene TRBJ2-2, with a weak D call TRBD2 (5 bases). CDR3 size: 16 residues. CDR1 and CDR2 (germline): SGHTA, FQGNSA. With 11 bases removed from V and 3 bases from J, the gap between germline ends came to 22 bases. The CDR3 bases are TGTGCCTCCCGTACACAACGGGGTGAGGACACCGGGGAGCTGTTTTTT. Its translation: CASRTQRGEDTGELFF.

This rearrangement joins TRBV15 to TRBJ2-5; a weak D match, TRBD1 (6 bases). This CDR3 contains 16 residues. The V and J ends lost 1 base and 0 bases respectively, with 12 bases between them. The germline CDR1 and CDR2 sequences are LNHNV and YYDKDF (reference sequence). The CDR3 reads CATSRVGAPYQETQYF. CDR3 bases: TGTGCCACCAGCAGAGTGGGGGCGCCGTACCAAGAGACCCAGTACTTC.

J is TRBJ1-1 and V is TRBV29-1; D possibly corresponds to TRBD1 (6 bases). Germline values: CDR1 SQVTM, CDR2 ANQGSEA. The CDR3 contains 15 residues. V lost 1 base and J lost 4, with 16 bases in between. The CDR3 sequence: CSVEGRGGGGTEAFF. The CDR3 nucleotides are TGCAGCGTTGAAGGCCGAGGAGGGGGGGGCACTGAAGCTTTCTTT. Full variable domain (missing parts from reference TRBV29-1 and TRBJ1-1): SAVISQKPSRDICQRGTSLTIQCQVDSQVTMMFWYRQQPGQSLTLIATANQGSEATYESGFVIDKFPISRPNLTFSTLTVSNMSPEDSSIYLCSVEGRGGGGTEAFFGQGTRLTVV.

This clone has a single count. This rearrangement joins TRBV6-5 to TRBJ2-3, with D unresolved. Looked up from germline, CDR1 is MNHEY and CDR2 is SVGAGI. Trimming took 2 bases from V and 4 from J, leaving 10 bases between them. This CDR3 has 14 amino acids. CDR3 region: CASSYGLAADTQYF. The DNA for the CDR3 is TGTGCCAGCAGTTACGGATTAGCAGCAGATACGCAGTATTTT.

This clone has just one count. The V call is TRBV6-6, the J call TRBJ2-5, with TRBD2 as a possible D gene (6 bases). V lost 6 bases and J lost 4, with 15 bases in between. The length of the CDR3 is 14 residues. Germline values: CDR1 MNHNY, CDR2 SVGAGI (reference sequence). CDR3 DNA: TGTGCCAGCAGACTTAGCGGCCTCACAGAGACCCAGTACTTC. It translates to CASRLSGLTETQYF.

The V call is TRBV28, the J call TRBJ1-2, with a possible D match to TRBD1 (5 bases). CDR1 and CDR2 (germline): MDHEN, SYDVKM. The CDR3 runs to 14 residues. The V and J ends lost 5 bases and 8 bases respectively, with 18 bases between them. CDR3 sequence reads: CASSPPGGGWGYTF. The CDR3 coding sequence is TGTGCCAGCAGTCCCCCGGGCGGGGGGTGGGGCTACACCTTC.

V gene TRBV2 combines with J gene TRBJ1-5; weak D call: TRBD1 (5 bases). The CDR3 has 14 residues. Germline V gene lookup returns CDR1 SNHLY and CDR2 FYNNEI. Deletions cut 4 bases from V and 2 bases from J, with 9 bases between. As DNA, the CDR3 is TGTGCCAGCAGTGTTCAGGGCCGCAATCAGCCCCAGCATTTT. Protein: CASSVQGRNQPQHF.

This chain's CDR3 is CSDSGVWGYTF. CDR3 nucleotides: TGCAGCGACTCAGGGGTATGGGGCTACACCTTC. The chain links TRBV29-1 to TRBJ1-2; TRBD1 is a possible D gene (6 bases). The CDR3 has 11 amino acids. V was shortened by 7 bases and J by 8 bases, with 14 bases between the two germline ends. The germline gives CDR1 SQVTM, CDR2 ANQGSEA.

The chain recombines TRBV7-9 with TRBJ2-5; 7 nucleotides match TRBD1. Gene TRBJ2-7 matches the end of the DNA better, so the J call may be wrong. Looked up from germline, CDR1 is SEHNR and CDR2 is FQNEAQ (reference sequence). CDR3 length: 15 amino acids. In DNA form, the CDR3 reads TGTGCCAGCAGCTTAGCGATGGGGACAGACTACGAGCAGTACTTC. Amino acids: CASSLAMGTDYEQYF.

Of note for this clone: The junction departs from germline at one end; a sequencing error may be responsible. The genes are TRBV2 and TRBJ1-1; D may be TRBD1 (6 bases). CDR1 is SNHLY, CDR2 FYNNEI, per germline. This CDR3 region has 16 residues. CDR3 amino acids: CASSVGQGLKNPEAFF. CDR3 bases: TGTGCCAGCAGTGTTGGCCAGGGGCTGAAGAACCCTGAAGCTTTCTTT.

The CDR3 protein is CASSSSSTGYNQPQHF. The CDR3 nucleotides read TGTGCCAGCAGCTCCTCGTCGACAGGATACAATCAGCCCCAGCATTTT. The rearrangement links TRBV7-2 to TRBJ1-5, with D maybe TRBD1 (6 bases). CDR1 and CDR2 (germline): SGHTA, FQGNSA. The V gene lost 4 bases and the J gene lost 3 bases, with 16 bases spanning the gap. This CDR3 region has 16 residues.

This sequence joins TRBV28 and TRBJ2-7; 8 nucleotides agree with TRBD1. This CDR3 has 13 amino acids. Germline V CDR1 and CDR2: MDHEN, SYDVKM. V was clipped by 9 bases and J by 3 bases; unmatched bases: 7. The DNA of the CDR3 is TGTGCCAGTGACAGGGGACCTGGCTACGAGCAGTACTTC. It codes for CASDRGPGYEQYF.

This chain joins TRBV7-9 and TRBJ2-5, with D tentatively TRBD2 (6 bases). Trimming took off 3 bases at V and 7 bases at J, with 6 bases between the two ends. The CDR3 loop spans 11 amino acids. Germline lookup yields CDR1 SEHNR and CDR2 FQNEAQ (reference sequence). The chain's CDR3 is CASSLGGTQYF. The CDR3 nucleotides read TGTGCCAGCAGCTTGGGGGGGACCCAGTACTTC.

The chain carries TRBV7-2 and TRBJ1-1; 7 bases are shared with TRBD1. V shed 10 bases and J 6 bases; nucleotides not matched to a gene: 11. The CDR3 consists of 13 residues. Germline loops: CDR1 SGHTA, CDR2 FQGNSA. The CDR3 protein is CATATGVFAEAFF. In DNA form, the CDR3 reads TGTGCCACCGCTACAGGGGTTTTCGCTGAAGCTTTCTTT. The full variable domain, in which reference TRBV7-2 and TRBJ1-1 provide the parts outside the CDR3, is GAGVSQSPSNKVTEKGKDVELRCDPISGHTALYWYRQSLGQGLEFLIYFQGNSAPDKSGLPSDRFSAERTGGSVSTLTIQRTQQEDSAVYLCATATGVFAEAFFGQGTRLTVV.

The chain combines TRBV19 with TRBJ2-5; 7 positions agree with TRBD2. The CDR3 sequence is 15 residues long. V was pared by 3 bases and J by 1 base, with 5 bases of the junction left unmatched. Germline loops: CDR1 LNHDA, CDR2 SQIVND (reference sequence). DNA for the CDR3: TGTGCCAGTAGTATCCGGGACTATCCCCAAGAGACCCAGTACTTC. Amino acids: CASSIRDYPQETQYF.

V and J are TRBV6-1 and TRBJ2-1; maybe TRBD1 (5 bases). V lost 2 bases and J 8 bases, leaving 13 bases between the germline ends. Looked up from germline, CDR1 is MNHNS and CDR2 is SASEGT. CDR3 length: 14 amino acids. The CDR3: CASSEIARDDEQFF. CDR3 DNA sequence: TGTGCCAGCAGTGAAATTGCCAGGGATGATGAGCAGTTCTTC.

This rearrangement joins TRBV5-6 to TRBJ1-3; TRBD1 aligns across 7 bases. Germline V gene sequence: CDR1 SGHDT, CDR2 YYEEEE. After removal of 4 bases from V and 1 base from J, the junction contained 14 bases not matched to a gene. This CDR3 is 18 amino acids long. CDR3 loop: CASSLSPNRGFSGNTIYF. Here the CDR3 DNA reads TGTGCCAGCAGCCTCAGTCCAAACAGGGGATTTTCTGGAAACACCATATATTTT.

The chain uses TRBV29-1 and TRBJ2-3; TRBD1 is a possible D gene (6 bases). CDR1 is SQVTM and CDR2 is ANQGSEA in the germline V gene. The V end lost 1 base, the J end lost 10 bases, and 21 bases lay between the germline ends. The CDR3 has 15 amino acids. The CDR3 reads CSVEVEETGIYSQYF. CDR3 DNA sequence: TGCAGCGTTGAAGTAGAAGAAACAGGGATATATTCGCAGTATTTT.

V gene TRBV25-1 combines with J gene TRBJ1-1; D not certain. In germline, CDR1 is MGHDK, CDR2 SYGVNS. V lost 6 bases and J 1 base, leaving 12 bases between the germline ends. The CDR3 runs 14 residues. The CDR3 loop is CASRWEGGNTEAFF. The CDR3 region has the DNA TGTGCCAGCAGGTGGGAGGGAGGGAACACTGAAGCTTTCTTT.

The sample holds a few counts of this clone. The V gene is TRBV9, the J gene TRBJ1-3, with D unclear. V lost 0 bases, J lost 0 bases, and 4 bases lay in between. The CDR3 spans 14 residues. Germline CDR1 and CDR2: SGDLS and YYNGEE. The CDR3 here is CASSVASSGNTIYF. In nucleotides, the CDR3 is TGTGCCAGCAGCGTAGCTAGCTCTGGAAACACCATATATTTT.